This T cell receptor beta chain was sequenced for a study of OX40 agonist ivuxolimab in advanced cancers. Overall study: Patients were approximately 80% male with ages roughly 20 to 80, mean around 61. It was permissible to have had prior anti-PD-1, anti-PD-L1 or anti-CTLA-4 therapy, and around 40% had some.

Findings and limits, study-wide: CD4+ and CD8+ blood T cells expanded clonally by week 6 at 0.1 to 3.0 mg/kg.

With regard to this clone: Its antigen is not identified.

The method was immunoSEQ multiplex PCR; TCRdb's version includes in-frame clones alone and lacks a portion of them. The table lists tens of thousands of clones, around 87% of them singletons. This TCR was sampled from an adult with an advanced solid tumor such as melanoma, head and neck, liver or kidney cancer. Sequenced material: CD4+ or CD8+ T cells sorted from blood, taken in a trial of the OX40 agonist ivuxolimab.

CDR3 bases: TGTGCCAGCAGCGCGGGACTAGCGGTCGCGTACGAGCAGTACTTC. Translated: CASSAGLAVAYEQYF. This chain uses TRBV7-2 with TRBJ2-7, with 11 bases that match TRBD2. Germline CDR1 is SGHTA and CDR2 is FQGNSA. The CDR3 spans 15 residues. Trimming took 5 bases from V and 4 from J; bases not matched to a gene: 7.